The T cell receptor (beta chain) under discussion was sequenced for a study of identical twins. J gave up 1 base and V 2 bases, and 9 bases lay outside the gene matches. Germline V gives CDR1 SGHAT, CDR2 FQNNGV. The CDR3 length is 19 residues. Whole-study results and caveats: Modelling approaches yielded underestimates of out-of-frame TCR alpha sharing between monozygotic twins. Cross-sectional statistical analysis was relied on for the conclusions, without the same donors being followed.

TCRdb fed the 5' RACE reads into MiXCR, producing one record per CDR3 protein. This sample has 500,000 to 650,000 distinct CDR3 sequences, with about 7.1% found just once. This clonotype has a handful of counts. Antigen: not known. These same records also appear under a second study, on yellow fever vaccine responses in identical twins.

Material: PBMCs. The receptor was isolated from a woman under 30 in good health. V gene TRBV11-2 combines with J gene TRBJ2-4; 12 nucleotides match TRBD2. This chain's CDR3 is CASSLSSLAGGPAKNIQYF. In DNA form, the CDR3 reads TGTGCCAGCAGCTTAAGTAGCCTAGCGGGGGGGCCGGCCAAAAACATTCAGTACTTC.